The clone carrying this T cell receptor (beta chain) was counted a few times. TCRdb ran MiXCR on the 5' RACE reads and lists one entry per CDR3 protein. Found here are about 340,000 distinct CDR3 sequences, 8.7% of them singletons; the top ten hold roughly 17%. The data derive from a study of T cells after yellow fever vaccination. Study summary: Fractions with few cells were prepared using SMART-Seq v4 Ultra Low Input.

The V gene's germline CDR1 is SEHNR and CDR2 FQNEAQ (reference sequence). The CDR3 is 12 amino acids. The germline V and J ends were trimmed by 6 bases and 3 bases, with 9 bases remaining between them. V and J are TRBV7-9 and TRBJ2-7; perhaps D is TRBD1 or TRBD2 (5 bases each). This receptor was taken from a man aged 18 to 30 who received the YFV17D yellow fever vaccine. Material: PBMCs, obtained on the day of the first yellow fever vaccination. The CDR3 DNA reads as TGTGCCAGCAGACGGGACCTCTACGAGCAGTACTTC. It encodes CASRRDLYEQYF.